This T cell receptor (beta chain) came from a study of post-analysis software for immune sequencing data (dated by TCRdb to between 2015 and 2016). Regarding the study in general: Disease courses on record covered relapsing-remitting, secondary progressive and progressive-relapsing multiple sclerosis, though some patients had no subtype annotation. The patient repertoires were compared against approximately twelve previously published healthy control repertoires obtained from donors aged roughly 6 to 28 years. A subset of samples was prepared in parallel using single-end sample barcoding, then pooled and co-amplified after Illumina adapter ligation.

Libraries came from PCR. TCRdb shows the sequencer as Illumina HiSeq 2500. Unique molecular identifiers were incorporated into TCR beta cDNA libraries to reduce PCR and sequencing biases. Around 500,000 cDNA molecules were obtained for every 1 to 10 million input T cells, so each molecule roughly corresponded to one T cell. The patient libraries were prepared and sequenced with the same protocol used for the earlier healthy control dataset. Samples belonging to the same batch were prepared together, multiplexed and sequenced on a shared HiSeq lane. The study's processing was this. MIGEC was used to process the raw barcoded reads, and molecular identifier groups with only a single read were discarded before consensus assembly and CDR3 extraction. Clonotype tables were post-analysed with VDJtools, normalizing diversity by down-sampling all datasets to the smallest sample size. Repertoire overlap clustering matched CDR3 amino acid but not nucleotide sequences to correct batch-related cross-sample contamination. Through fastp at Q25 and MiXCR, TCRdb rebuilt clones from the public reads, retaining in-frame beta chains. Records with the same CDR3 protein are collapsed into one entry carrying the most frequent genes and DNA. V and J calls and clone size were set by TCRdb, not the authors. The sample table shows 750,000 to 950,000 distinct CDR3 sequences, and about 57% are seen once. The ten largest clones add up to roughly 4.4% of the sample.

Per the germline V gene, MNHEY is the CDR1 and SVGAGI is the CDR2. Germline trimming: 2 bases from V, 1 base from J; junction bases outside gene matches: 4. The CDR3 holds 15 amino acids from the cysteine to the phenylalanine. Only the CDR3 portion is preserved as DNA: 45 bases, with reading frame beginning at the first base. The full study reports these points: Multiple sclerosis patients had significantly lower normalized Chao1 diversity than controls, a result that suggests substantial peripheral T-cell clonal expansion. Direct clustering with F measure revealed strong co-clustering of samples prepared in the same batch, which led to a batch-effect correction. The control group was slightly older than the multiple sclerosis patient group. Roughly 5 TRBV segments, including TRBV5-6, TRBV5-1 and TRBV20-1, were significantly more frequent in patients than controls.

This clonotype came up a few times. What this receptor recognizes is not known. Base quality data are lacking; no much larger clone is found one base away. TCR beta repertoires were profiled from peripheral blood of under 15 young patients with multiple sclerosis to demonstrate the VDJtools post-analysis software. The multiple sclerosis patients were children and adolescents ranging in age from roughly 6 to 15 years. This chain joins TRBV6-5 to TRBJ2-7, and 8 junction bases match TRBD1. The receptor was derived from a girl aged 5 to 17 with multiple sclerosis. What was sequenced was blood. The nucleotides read TGTGCCAGCAGTTACCTGCGGACAGGGTCCTACGAGCAGTACTTC. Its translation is CASSYLRTGSYEQYF.